This TCR beta chain was documented in a study of beta chain features in type 1 diabetes. Study findings and constraints: Insertions at VDJ junctions were less frequent in type 1 diabetes patients. These patients also deleted more nucleotides at the same junctions. For Type 1 diabetes patients, all four CD4+ subsets carried TCRB CDR3s that were moderately but significantly shorter. In the patient group, naive, central memory and Treg TCRB repertoires seemed more alike than in the healthy donor group.

J lost 4 bases, V lost 2 bases, and 3 bases had no gene match. Germline V gives CDR1 SQVTM, CDR2 ANQGSEA. This CDR3 is built from 13 residues. Expressed TCRB transcripts were sequenced because the entire RNA isolate underwent reverse transcription. The assay was immunoSEQ multiplex PCR, and TCRdb's table has in-frame clones only and misses some. Of 450,000 to 550,000 clones listed, about 30% are singletons. On this clone: Its antigen remains unidentified.

Markers CD45RO/CCR7/CD25/CD127/CD95/CD27 served to sort CD4+ naive, central memory, regulatory and stem cell-like memory cells. This clonotype was obtained from a man aged 18 to 29 in good health. Sample: naive CD4+ T cells from blood. The chain carries TRBV29-1 and TRBJ2-5, with 8 bases identical to TRBD1. Written as DNA, the CDR3 is TGCAGCGTTGAACAAGGGACAGGAGAGACCCAGTACTTC. This translates into CSVEQGTGETQYF.